This TCR beta chain was identified during a study of identical twins. A universal primer site arose from template switching, and cDNA bore unique molecular identifiers. TCRdb called the 5' RACE reads again in MiXCR, with one record for every CDR3 protein. Of a few hundred thousand distinct CDR3 sequences detected, 6% to 7% appear once; the ten largest clones hold less than 15%. The germline CDR1 and CDR2 sequences are LGHDT and YNNKEL (reference sequence). This CDR3 comprises 13 residues. V lost 3 bases, J lost 3 bases, and 8 bases lay in between. In addition, the sample was reused for a study of T cells expressing NK-cell markers. As that report states: HCMV specificity of the expanded NKG2C+ T cell clones was not established.

The V gene is TRBV3-1, the J gene TRBJ2-5, with D perhaps TRBD2 (5 bases). The sequenced sample consisted of CD8+ T cells sorted from blood. The sequence was collected from a young woman in good health. CDR3: CASSQRVEETQYF. The CDR3 DNA reads TGTGCCAGCAGCCAGAGGGTGGAAGAGACCCAGTACTTC.